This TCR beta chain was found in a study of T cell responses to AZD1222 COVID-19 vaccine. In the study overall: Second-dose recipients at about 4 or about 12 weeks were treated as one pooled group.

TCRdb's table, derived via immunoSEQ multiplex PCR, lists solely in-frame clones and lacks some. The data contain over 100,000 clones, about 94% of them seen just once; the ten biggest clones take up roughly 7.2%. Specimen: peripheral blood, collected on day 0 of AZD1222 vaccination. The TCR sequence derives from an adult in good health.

DNA for the CDR3: TGTGCCAGCAGCGCCGAGGGGCACACCGGGGAGCTGTTTTTT. This gives the protein CASSAEGHTGELFF. The chain recombines TRBV9 with TRBJ2-2; D possibly matches TRBD1 or TRBD2 (5 bases each). Germline V lookup: CDR1 SGDLS, CDR2 YYNGEE. This CDR3 has 14 amino acids. The V end lost 3 bases, the J end lost 3 bases, and 9 bases lay between the germline ends.